One T cell receptor (beta chain) is described in this entry. The sample belongs to a study of blood T cell repertoires in COVID-19. Overall study: Both acute and convalescent COVID-19 samples were obtained from the United States, Italy and Spain. Sample material is recorded as cDNA or gDNA derived from T cells, B-cell-depleted T cells, or PBMCs.

Germline CDR1 is MDHEN and CDR2 is SYDVKM. This CDR3 spans 14 amino acids. Trimming removed 6 bases at V and 2 bases at J, with 12 bases between. Produced via immunoSEQ multiplex PCR; TCRdb's table is partial and in-frame only. The sample lists 290,000 or so clones, about 85% occurring once. The V call is TRBV28, the J call TRBJ2-3; D is ambiguous. The sample taken for sequencing was peripheral blood. This TCR was recovered from a young man with active or convalescent COVID-19. CDR3 loop: CASSVSRITDTQYF. The DNA for the CDR3 is TGTGCCAGCAGCGTTAGCAGAATCACAGATACGCAGTATTTT.